This T cell receptor (beta chain) originates from a study of T cell changes during pregnancy in multiple sclerosis. Only in-frame clones appear in the TCRdb table, and some are missing; sequencing was by immunoSEQ multiplex PCR. The repertoire holds 98,000 or so clones, 80% to 95% seen once, with 0.99% in the top ten. V was pared by 6 bases and J by 4 bases, with 8 bases of the junction left unmatched. Germline V gene lookup returns CDR1 MNHEY and CDR2 SVGAGI. There are 15 residues in the CDR3. The V and J genes are TRBV6-5 and TRBJ2-1; 8 bases agree with TRBD2. The sequences come from peripheral blood, collected after pregnancy. The source of this sequence is a female donor with multiple sclerosis, enrolled in a pregnancy study. CDR3 residues: CASSKSGSLYNEQFF. The CDR3 DNA is TGTGCCAGCAGCAAGAGCGGGAGTCTGTACAATGAGCAGTTCTTC.